The 16 T cell receptor beta chains in this list originate from one sample, sequenced in a study of cytomegalovirus exposure and HLA in healthy donors. Method: immunoSEQ multiplex PCR; TCRdb's copy keeps in-frame clones and lacks some. The data hold 170,000 or so clones, with 80% to 85% observed a single time. The material sequenced was PBMCs. These receptors originate from a woman younger than 35 in good health and CMV-seropositive.

The rearrangement uses TRBV5-4 and TRBJ2-3, with D perhaps matching TRBD2 (5 bases). Trimming took off 7 bases at V and 0 bases at J, with 12 bases between the two ends. Germline CDR1 SGHNT, CDR2 YYREEE (reference sequence). The CDR3 extends over 14 amino acids. The CDR3 region has the DNA TGTGCCAGCCCGGGTCGGGGAAGCACAGATACGCAGTATTTT. Translating gives CASPGRGSTDTQYF.

The chain joins TRBV5-6 to TRBJ2-3; 7 bases fit TRBD1. CDR1 is SGHDT and CDR2 is YYEEEE in the germline V gene. The CDR3 contains 16 residues. V lost 4 bases to trimming and J lost 2 bases; unmatched junction nucleotides: 10. CDR3 DNA: TGTGCCAGCAGCGCTGACAGGGACGGCCCCACAGATACGCAGTATTTT. It codes for CASSADRDGPTDTQYF.

This clone has a single count. This chain links TRBV5-1 with TRBJ2-3; 10 nucleotides match TRBD2. CDR3 length equals 14 residues. J lost 2 bases, V lost 4 bases, and 1 base had no gene match. Germline CDR1 is SGHRS and CDR2 is YFSETQ. CDR3 bases: TGCGCCAGCAGCCTAGCGGGGGCCACAGATACGCAGTATTTT. It yields the protein CASSLAGATDTQYF.

This clone showed up just a few times. The V call is TRBV5-1, the J call TRBJ2-2; TRBD2 aligns across 12 bases. V lost 7 bases and J lost 8; bases outside the gene matches: 0. The CDR3 loop spans 12 amino acids. Germline CDR1 and CDR2: SGHRS and YFSETQ. The CDR3 here is CASGLAGGELFF. DNA of the CDR3: TGCGCCAGCGGACTAGCGGGAGGGGAGCTGTTTTTT.

The chain recombines TRBV7-6 with TRBJ2-1, with D maybe TRBD2 (6 bases). Trimming cost V 1 base and J 2 bases, with 12 bases left between them. CDR3 size: 16 residues. CDR1 and CDR2 (germline): SGHVS, FNYEAQ. The CDR3 coding sequence is TGTGCCAGCAGCTTAGGCGTAGCGGTAACCTACAATGAGCAGTTCTTC. As protein: CASSLGVAVTYNEQFF.

This clone was detected once. The chain links TRBV7-2 to TRBJ1-1; no clear D. Between the trimmed V and J ends, which lost 5 bases and 9 bases, there was a span of 16 bases. This CDR3 spans 13 amino acids. The germline V gene encodes CDR1 SGHTA and CDR2 FQGNSA. The DNA for the CDR3 is TGTGCCAGCAGCCTGAAAGAGAGCGTAAAAGCTTTCTTT. This encodes CASSLKESVKAFF.

The chain has TRBV5-4 and TRBJ2-2; a weak D match, TRBD1 (5 bases). V was pared by 0 bases and J by 0 bases, with 6 bases between. CDR3 length: 15 amino acids. The germline gives CDR1 SGHNT, CDR2 YYREEE (reference sequence). Here the CDR3 DNA reads TGTGCCAGCAGCTTGGAAGGGGCGAACACCGGGGAGCTGTTTTTT. Translation: CASSLEGANTGELFF. The variable domain in full, with the rest retrieved from reference TRBV5-4 and TRBJ2-2, is ETGVTQSPTHLIKTRGQQVTLRCSSQSGHNTVSWYQQALGQGPQFIFQYYREEENGRGNFPPRFSGLQFPNYSSELNVNALELDDSALYLCASSLEGANTGELFFGEGSRLTVL.

This clone was observed a single time. The chain employs TRBV2 and TRBJ1-2; D gene unclear. V was shortened by 3 bases and J by 2 bases, with 13 bases between the two germline ends. CDR1 is SNHLY and CDR2 is FYNNEI in the germline V gene. The CDR3 length is 15 residues. Written as DNA, the CDR3 is TGTGCCAGCAGTGAGGGCCCTGCCGGCAACTATGGCTACACCTTC. This codes for CASSEGPAGNYGYTF.

This chain uses TRBV2 with TRBJ1-5; 12 positions match TRBD1. Germline lookup yields CDR1 SNHLY and CDR2 FYNNEI. This CDR3 spans 15 amino acids. Trimming cost V 6 bases and J 7 bases; bases outside gene matches: 7. The chain's CDR3 is CASRAGTGGGQPQHF. CDR3 in DNA: TGTGCCAGCAGAGCGGGGACAGGGGGCGGCCAGCCCCAGCATTTT.

This clone was picked up one time. V and J are TRBV15 and TRBJ1-5; 8 positions agree with TRBD1. Germline V gene data show CDR1 as LNHNV and CDR2 as YYDKDF (reference sequence). The CDR3 has 15 amino acids. The trim removed 5 bases at V and 3 bases at J, leaving 6 bases unmatched. The CDR3 DNA sequence: TGTGCCACCAGCGGGGGACAGGATCCCAATCAGCCCCAGCATTTT. Translating gives CATSGGQDPNQPQHF.

This chain links TRBV5-1 with TRBJ1-3; TRBD1 is a possible D gene (6 bases). Per the germline V gene, CDR1 is SGHRS and CDR2 is YFSETQ. The CDR3 loop spans 15 amino acids. Trimming took off 0 bases at V and 4 bases at J, with 11 bases between the two ends. The DNA of the CDR3 is TGCGCCAGCAGCTTGGAGAGGGGGACGGGAAACACCATATATTTT. As protein: CASSLERGTGNTIYF.

The V gene is TRBV4-3, the J gene TRBJ2-2; possible D gene TRBD2, 6 bases. Between the trimmed V and J ends, which lost 3 bases and 3 bases, there was a span of 8 bases. Looked up from germline, CDR1 is LGHNA and CDR2 is YSLEER. The CDR3 length is 14 residues. The CDR3 DNA sequence: TGCGCCAGCAGCCAGGGGGACTACACCGGGGAGCTGTTTTTT. Protein sequence: CASSQGDYTGELFF.

The chain links TRBV27 to TRBJ2-7; TRBD1 might be the D (6 bases). This CDR3 spans 15 amino acids. Germline CDR1 MNHEY, CDR2 SMNVEV (reference sequence). With 5 bases removed from V and 2 bases from J, the gap between germline ends came to 16 bases. This CDR3 is CASSRSHDRTYEQYF. The CDR3 DNA reads TGTGCCAGCAGTAGATCCCACGACAGGACCTACGAGCAGTACTTC.

The chain combines TRBV5-1 with TRBJ2-1; 8 nucleotides agree with TRBD2. There are 15 residues in the CDR3. The trim removed 2 bases at V and 8 bases at J, leaving 9 bases unmatched. Per germline, CDR1 SGHRS and CDR2 YFSETQ. CDR3 loop: CASSFEGLGAYEQFF. CDR3 bases: TGCGCCAGCAGCTTTGAGGGACTAGGGGCTTATGAGCAGTTCTTC.

V is TRBV5-1 and J is TRBJ2-7, with 11 bases fitting TRBD2. Germline V gives CDR1 SGHRS, CDR2 YFSETQ. The CDR3 spans 15 residues. V dropped 3 bases and J dropped 3; count of bases not matched to a gene: 5. CDR3 loop: CASSYETSGDYEQYF. CDR3 nucleotide sequence: TGCGCCAGCAGCTACGAGACTAGCGGGGACTACGAGCAGTACTTC.

This rearrangement joins TRBV19 to TRBJ1-2; D may be TRBD1 (6 bases). The CDR3 is 15 residues long. Trimming took 5 bases from V and 8 from J, leaving 21 bases between them. Per the germline V gene, CDR1 is LNHDA and CDR2 is SQIVND (reference sequence). Here the CDR3 DNA reads TGTGCCAGTAGTGAACTTCAAACAGGGTCGGGAGGCTACACCTTC. Translated: CASSELQTGSGGYTF. Looking up the rest from reference TRBV19 and TRBJ1-2 gives the full variable domain: DGGITQSPKYLFRKEGQNVTLSCEQNLNHDAMYWYRQDPGQGLRLIYYSQIVNDFQKGDIAEGYSVSREKKESFPLTVTSAQKNPTAFYLCASSELQTGSGGYTFGSGTRLTVV.